The 23 T cell receptor beta chains listed next were all sequenced from one sample in a study of T cell repertoires in cytomegalovirus infection. MiXCR, run by TCRdb on the reads, gives a single entry per CDR3 protein. Of 110,000 or so distinct CDR3 sequences in the sample, 30% are singletons; the top ten hold 35% to 50%. Their specific antigens are unknown. The sequencing here drew on CD8+ T cells from cultured PBMCs, taken from culture after CMV antigen stimulation. These receptors were obtained from a human donor in good health (CMV status not recorded). Some clones in this sample may be carry-over from other donors' samples.

A word on this clonotype: Sequence at one end of the junction differs from germline and may be a read error. The rearrangement joins TRBV27 to TRBJ1-1, with 7 positions matching TRBD1. The length of the CDR3 is 16 residues. Germline V gene data show CDR1 as MNHEY and CDR2 as SMNVEV (reference sequence). CDR3 protein: CASSLFSQGVNTEAFF. CDR3 nucleotides: TGTGCCAGCAGCTTATTTTCCCAGGGGGTGAACACTGAAGCTTTCTTT.

This clonotype was recorded a few times. V and J are TRBV4-1 and TRBJ1-5, with a possible D match to TRBD1 (6 bases). The V gene's germline CDR1 is MGHRA and CDR2 YSYEKL. V lost 0 bases and J 3 bases, leaving 12 bases between the germline ends. The CDR3 consists of 16 residues. The CDR3 spells CASSQETGKLNQPQHF. The DNA for the CDR3 is TGCGCCAGCAGCCAAGAAACAGGGAAACTCAATCAGCCCCAGCATTTT.

The rearrangement joins TRBV7-9 to TRBJ1-2; no clear D gene. This CDR3 contains 15 residues. The ends were cut back, 5 bases at V and 7 bases at J, with 20 bases in the middle. Per germline, CDR1 SEHNR and CDR2 FQNEAQ (reference sequence). The CDR3 protein is CASSLVGRSRAGYTF. Here the CDR3 DNA reads TGTGCCAGCAGCCTCGTTGGACGGTCCCGGGCTGGCTACACCTTC.

This clonotype has a handful of counts. The DNA for the CDR3 is TGTGCCAGCAGCGCACTAGATGAGCAGTTCTTC. This codes for CASSALDEQFF. This rearrangement joins TRBV7-2 to TRBJ2-1, with a possible D match to TRBD2 (5 bases). This CDR3 has 11 residues. Per germline, CDR1 SGHTA and CDR2 FQGNSA. Trimming pared 5 bases from V and 8 bases from J, leaving 7 bases between.

J is TRBJ2-1 and V is TRBV12-3 or TRBV12-4; D unclear. Trimming took off 3 bases at V and 3 bases at J, with 6 bases between the two ends. CDR3 length: 13 residues. In DNA form, the CDR3 reads TGTGCCAGCAGTTTCGAGGTCTACAATGAGCAGTTCTTC. This encodes CASSFEVYNEQFF.

This clonotype was detected only a few times. This chain connects TRBV25-1 to TRBJ2-7; a possible D gene is TRBD1 (6 bases). Germline V gene data show CDR1 as MGHDK and CDR2 as SYGVNS. CDR3 length: 16 residues. Deletions cut 4 bases from V and 5 bases from J, with 21 bases between. In nucleotides, the CDR3 is TGTGCCAGCAGTGCAAGAGGAATGACAGGATTTAACGAGCAGTACTTC. This translates into CASSARGMTGFNEQYF.

The chain has TRBV4-2 and TRBJ1-3; 12 nucleotides match TRBD1. Trimming at V came to 0 bases and at J to 7 bases, leaving 4 bases not matched to a gene. CDR3 length: 16 amino acids. Germline CDR1 and CDR2: LGHNA and YNFKEQ. This chain's CDR3 is CASSQDGGQGANTIYF. Here the CDR3 DNA reads TGTGCCAGCAGCCAAGATGGGGGACAGGGGGCCAACACCATATATTTT.

This clonotype was observed many times. This chain connects TRBV4-1 to TRBJ1-2, with TRBD1 matching 8 bases. The trim removed 0 bases at V and 6 bases at J, leaving 9 bases unmatched. Germline V gives CDR1 MGHRA, CDR2 YSYEKL. This CDR3 region has 16 residues. CDR3 in amino acids: CASSQDLVGTGHGYTF. In DNA, the CDR3 is TGCGCCAGCAGCCAAGATCTAGTGGGGACAGGTCATGGCTACACCTTC.

V and J are TRBV15 and TRBJ2-3; 10 bases match TRBD1. Germline V gene lookup returns CDR1 LNHNV and CDR2 YYDKDF (reference sequence). Unmatched junction bases numbered 11, after V lost 2 bases and J lost 6 bases. The CDR3 is made up of 17 amino acids. CDR3 residues: CATSRSTGTGAPDTQYF. CDR3 bases: TGTGCCACCAGCAGATCCACCGGGACAGGGGCACCCGATACGCAGTATTTT.

This chain uses TRBV12-3 or TRBV12-4 with TRBJ1-2, with D unresolved. V lost 6 bases to trimming and J lost 1 base, with 3 bases between them. The CDR3 length is 11 residues. The CDR3 DNA sequence: TGTGCCAGCAGACTTAACTATGGCTACACCTTC. This sequence encodes CASRLNYGYTF.

The chain uses TRBV25-1 and TRBJ1-1; D is uncertain. V gave up 2 bases and J gave up 0 bases, with 7 bases separating them. CDR1 is MGHDK and CDR2 is SYGVNS in the germline V gene. The length of the CDR3 is 14 residues. CDR3 residues: CASSEMAVNTEAFF. For the CDR3, the DNA is TGTGCCAGCAGTGAAATGGCGGTGAACACTGAAGCTTTCTTT.

This clonotype showed up just a few times. In DNA form, the CDR3 reads TGCGCCAGCAGCCAAGGGACAGGGGACAGATACACCTTC. This encodes CASSQGTGDRYTF. The gene calls are TRBV4-1 and TRBJ1-2; 9 bases agree with TRBD1. Germline V lookup: CDR1 MGHRA, CDR2 YSYEKL. This CDR3 comprises 13 residues. Losses at the gene ends were 1 base for V and 11 bases for J; bases not matched to a gene: 5.

The CDR3 loop reads CASSYSRQTQYNEQFF. In DNA, the CDR3 is TGTGCCAGCAGTTACTCTCGGCAGACCCAGTACAATGAGCAGTTCTTC. The chain uses TRBV6-5 and TRBJ2-1, with D unclear. CDR1 and CDR2 (germline): MNHEY, SVGAGI. V shed 0 bases and J shed 4 bases, with 13 bases lying between them. The CDR3 totals 16 residues.

This clonotype was recorded many times. This chain links TRBV7-2 with TRBJ2-7, with D hard to call. This CDR3 comprises 13 residues. Trimming left V 8 bases short and J 0 bases short, with 11 bases between. CDR1 is SGHTA, CDR2 FQGNSA, per germline. Here the CDR3 DNA reads TGTGCCAGCGGTTATAAAGCCTCCTACGAGCAGTACTTC. Encoded protein: CASGYKASYEQYF.

This clonotype was picked up many times. The V call is TRBV7-8, the J call TRBJ2-7, with a tentative D call TRBD1 (6 bases). V was clipped by 0 bases and J by 3 bases, with 15 bases between them. Germline assignment: CDR1 SGHVS and CDR2 FQNEAQ. The CDR3 length is 16 residues. The CDR3 loop reads CASSLAVLGADYEQYF. CDR3 DNA: TGTGCCAGCAGCTTAGCGGTTTTGGGGGCAGACTACGAGCAGTACTTC.

This clonotype was counted ten times or more. The chain employs TRBV12-3 or TRBV12-4 and TRBJ1-4, with 8 bases lining up with TRBD1. The trim removed 6 bases at V and 5 bases at J, leaving 8 bases unmatched. CDR3 length: 15 amino acids. The CDR3 region has the DNA TGTGCCAGCAGAGACGGACAGGGCTGGAATGAAAAACTGTTTTTT. Translating it yields CASRDGQGWNEKLFF.

This clonotype was observed at least ten times. The chain recombines TRBV6-2 or TRBV6-3 with TRBJ2-4; TRBD2 agrees at 7 bases. Germline V gene lookup returns CDR1 MNHEY and CDR2 SVGEGT. The CDR3 covers 16 residues. Trimming cost V 0 bases and J 2 bases; bases outside gene matches: 4. The DNA for the CDR3 is TGTGCCAGCAGTTACTCGTATGGGACTACCAAAAACATTCAGTACTTC. This gives the protein CASSYSYGTTKNIQYF.

In its sample, this clonotype was seen a few times. This chain joins TRBV12-3 or TRBV12-4 and TRBJ2-5; TRBD2 agrees at 8 bases. This CDR3 is 15 amino acids long. V lost 5 bases, J lost 6 bases, and 11 bases stayed unmatched. CDR3 residues: CASSGGAGVGKTQYF. The CDR3 coding sequence is TGTGCCAGCAGTGGTGGAGCGGGGGTGGGGAAGACCCAGTACTTC.

This sequence joins TRBV12-3 or TRBV12-4 and TRBJ2-5; D possibly corresponds to TRBD2 (6 bases). The V and J ends lost 4 bases and 1 base respectively, with 16 bases between them. The CDR3 is made up of 16 amino acids. The CDR3 sequence: CASSWADGRPQETQYF. CDR3 nucleotides: TGTGCCAGCAGTTGGGCGGACGGGAGACCCCAAGAGACCCAGTACTTC.

This chain links TRBV9 with TRBJ2-7; D possibly matches TRBD1 or TRBD2 (6 bases each). Looked up from germline, CDR1 is SGDLS and CDR2 is YYNGEE. The CDR3 has 16 residues. V was shortened by 0 bases and J by 3 bases, with 16 bases between the two germline ends. CDR3 region: CASSVGWEARGYEQYF. CDR3 DNA: TGTGCCAGCAGCGTAGGGTGGGAGGCCAGGGGCTACGAGCAGTACTTC.

The J gene is TRBJ2-1, the V gene TRBV11-3, with D perhaps TRBD1 (6 bases). Trimming removed 6 bases from V and 0 bases from J, with 12 bases in between. CDR1 is SGHNT and CDR2 is YENEEA in the germline V gene. CDR3 length equals 15 residues. CDR3 sequence reads: CASSPTGFSYNEQFF. The CDR3 DNA reads TGTGCCAGCAGTCCCACAGGGTTCTCCTACAATGAGCAGTTCTTC.

This chain joins TRBV11-2 and TRBJ1-2; D is undetermined. Germline assignment: CDR1 SGHAT and CDR2 FQNNGV. Trimming took 7 bases from V and 7 from J, leaving 22 bases between them. The CDR3 is made up of 15 amino acids. CDR3 in amino acids: CASNDMRDGFSGYTF. As DNA, the CDR3 is TGTGCCAGCAACGACATGAGGGATGGTTTCTCTGGCTACACCTTC. The full variable domain, with the rest looked up from reference TRBV11-2 and TRBJ1-2, is EAGVAQSPRYKIIEKRQSVAFWCNPISGHATLYWYQQILGQGPKLLIQFQNNGVVDDSQLPKDRFSAERLKGVDSTLKIQPAKLEDSAVYLCASNDMRDGFSGYTFGSGTRLTVV.

The chain joins TRBV6-5 to TRBJ1-2; 8 bases line up with TRBD1. The junction had 8 bases not matched to a gene; V was cut back by 7 bases and J by 7 bases. CDR1 is MNHEY and CDR2 is SVGAGI in the germline V gene. The CDR3 contains 13 residues. The CDR3 reads CASTEDREGGYTF. CDR3 DNA: TGTGCCAGCACCGAGGACAGGGAAGGTGGCTACACCTTC.